A selection of T cell receptor beta chains follows, all from one sample in a study of T cell responses to AZD1222 COVID-19 vaccine. The table came from immunoSEQ multiplex PCR; TCRdb's copy has only in-frame clones and leaves some out. The profile shows nearly 110,000 clones, about 90% of them singletons. The material sequenced was peripheral blood, taken on day 0 of AZD1222 vaccination. The receptors were gathered from an adult in good health. CDR3s include the opening cysteine and the closing phenylalanine or tryptophan. Clone size appears in some rows only: once, few, many, or a class for an expanded clone.

V	J	size	CDR3
TRBV3-1/TRBV3-2	TRBJ2-1	-	CASSQGMSGGAGEQFF
TRBV2	TRBJ2-7	-	CASTWSEGGFYEQYF
TRBV6-5	TRBJ1-2	-	CASSPIYSYGYTF
TRBV9	TRBJ2-3	-	CASSVVSSGGLTDTQYF
TRBV7-2	TRBJ2-7	-	CASSSDLAGGREQYF
TRBV5-5	TRBJ1-2	-	CATSTGDIGGYTF
TRBV3-1/TRBV3-2	TRBJ2-5	-	CASSQVAPSQGKETQYF
TRBV6-6	TRBJ1-6	medium-sized	CASSYVSFISPPLHF
TRBV19	TRBJ2-7	-	CASSIVGVGTYEQYF
TRBV9	TRBJ1-4	once	CASSVGAQGRSEKLFF
TRBV15	TRBJ2-7	-	CATSPGTTTYEQYF
TRBV12-3/TRBV12-4	TRBJ1-5	once	CASSLGVGPQHF
TRBV2	TRBJ1-4	once	CASSPGRNEKLFF
TRBV5-4	TRBJ1-1	once	CARGLRGPVAEAFF
TRBV30	TRBJ2-1	once	CAWGESSYNEQFF
TRBV21-1	TRBJ1-2	-	CASSSRTGANYGYTF
TRBV2	TRBJ2-1	-	CASSPLRGGNEQFF
TRBV3-1/TRBV3-2	TRBJ2-3	once	CASSPWRTRRADTQYF
TRBV14	TRBJ2-1	-	CASSPGQKYNEQFF
TRBV4-1	TRBJ1-2	once	CASSQVLSYTF
TRBV15	TRBJ1-2	-	CATSRAQGSNTF
TRBV27	TRBJ2-2	-	CASSSYGGNTGELFF
TRBV7-2	TRBJ2-1	-	CASTSPDRNYNEQFF
TRBV5-1	TRBJ1-6	-	CASSLADREGSPLHF
TRBV29-1	TRBJ2-3	-	CSGTEGPDTQYF
TRBV7-3	TRBJ2-1	-	CASSLIGGAFYNEQFF
TRBV7-6	TRBJ2-5	-	CASSLSSSGGETQYF
TRBV6-5	TRBJ1-3	-	CASTRTGGWDTIYF
TRBV19	TRBJ1-2	-	CASSIVGTVLGYTF
TRBV5-1	TRBJ2-3	-	CASRGGGSTDTQYF
TRBV4-2	TRBJ2-3	-	CASSHERGRTDTQYF
TRBV11-3	TRBJ2-3	-	CASSSGPTRDTQYF